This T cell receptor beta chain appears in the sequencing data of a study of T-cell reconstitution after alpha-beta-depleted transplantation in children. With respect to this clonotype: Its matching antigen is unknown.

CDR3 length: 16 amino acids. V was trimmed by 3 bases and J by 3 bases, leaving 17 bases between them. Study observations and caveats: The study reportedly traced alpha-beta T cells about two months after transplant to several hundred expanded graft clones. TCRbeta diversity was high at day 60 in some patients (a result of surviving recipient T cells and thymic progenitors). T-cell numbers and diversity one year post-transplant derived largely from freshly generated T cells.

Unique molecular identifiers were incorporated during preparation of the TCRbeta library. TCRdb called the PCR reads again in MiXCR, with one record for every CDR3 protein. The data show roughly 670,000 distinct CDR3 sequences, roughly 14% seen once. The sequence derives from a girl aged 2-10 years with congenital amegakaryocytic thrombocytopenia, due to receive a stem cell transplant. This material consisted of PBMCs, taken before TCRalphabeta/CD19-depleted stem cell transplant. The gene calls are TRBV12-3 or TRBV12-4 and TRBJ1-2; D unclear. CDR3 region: CASSFPGIGTDYGYTF. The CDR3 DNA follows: TGTGCCAGCAGTTTCCCCGGGATTGGTACGGACTATGGCTACACCTTC.